What follows is one T cell receptor beta chain and its context. Its antigen is unknown. There are 15 residues in the CDR3. Germline V CDR1 and CDR2: GTSNPN, SVGIG (reference sequence). Trimming took 2 bases from V and 5 from J, leaving 13 bases between them. These data originate in a study of T cell responses to AZD1222 COVID-19 vaccine. Profiling relied on immunoSEQ multiplex PCR, and the TCRdb table lists in-frame clones only, not all of them. Of 150,000 or so clones in the sample, 90% to 95% were seen once. Whole-study results and caveats: Nearly half of spike-specific TCRs reportedly go after variant regions that carry no mutations. Spike-specific TCR breadth and depth both grew after two AZD1222 doses.

The TCR was taken from an adult in good health. Material: peripheral blood, obtained on day 0 of AZD1222 vaccination. The gene calls are TRBV30 and TRBJ1-6; D is ambiguous. The CDR3 nucleotides are TGTGCCTGGAGTATTAACACCGCAGATAATTCACCCCTCCACTTT. This encodes CAWSINTADNSPLHF.